This T cell receptor beta chain stems from a study of PD-L1 blockade in urothelial cancer. V dropped 6 bases and J dropped 2 bases, with 11 bases sitting between them. Per the germline V gene, CDR1 is SNHLY and CDR2 is FYNNEI. The CDR3 contains 14 residues. Indicated time point: peripheral blood 6 weeks after treatment start. Urothelial carcinoma in patients was locally advanced or metastatic. Overall study results and limits: Durable-benefit patients showed greater tumor-associated blood clone expansion at 3 weeks.

Spike-ins of synthetic TCR analog templates went into each PCR. The method was immunoSEQ multiplex PCR; TCRdb's version includes in-frame clones alone and lacks a portion of them. The table has 100,000 to 150,000 clones, roughly 83% seen once. In regard to this clone: The antigen is not known.

The chain has TRBV2 and TRBJ1-5, with D possibly being TRBD1 (6 bases). The TCR comes from a man between 45 and 60 years old with urothelial cancer. The sequencing here drew on PBMCs, taken around atezolizumab (anti-PD-L1) treatment. The CDR3 nucleotides are TGTGCCAGCAGGGGGGCAGTAGGCAATCAGCCCCAGCATTTT. This encodes CASRGAVGNQPQHF.